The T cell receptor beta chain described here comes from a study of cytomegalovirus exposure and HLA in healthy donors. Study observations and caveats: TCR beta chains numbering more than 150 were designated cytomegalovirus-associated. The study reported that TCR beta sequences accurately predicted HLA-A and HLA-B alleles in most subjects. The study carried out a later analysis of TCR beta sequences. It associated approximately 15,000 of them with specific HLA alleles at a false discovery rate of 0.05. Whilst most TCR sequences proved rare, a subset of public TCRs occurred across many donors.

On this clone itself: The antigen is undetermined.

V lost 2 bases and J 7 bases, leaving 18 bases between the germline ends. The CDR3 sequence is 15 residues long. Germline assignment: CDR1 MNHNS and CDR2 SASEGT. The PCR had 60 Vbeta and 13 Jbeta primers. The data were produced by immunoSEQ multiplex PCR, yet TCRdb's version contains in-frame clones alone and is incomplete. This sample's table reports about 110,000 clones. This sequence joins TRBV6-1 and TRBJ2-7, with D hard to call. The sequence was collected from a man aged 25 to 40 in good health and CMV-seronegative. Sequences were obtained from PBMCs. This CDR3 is CASSESPGPTYEQYF. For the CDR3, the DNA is TGTGCCAGCAGTGAAAGTCCAGGTCCCACTTATGAGCAGTACTTC.